These 11 T cell receptor beta chains came from one sample sequenced in a study of blood T cell repertoires in COVID-19 (dated by TCRdb to about 2020). The method was the immunoSEQ multiplex PCR assay. TCRdb holds this immuneACCESS table with in-frame rearrangements only. Some clones are missing; in checked studies, unresolved V genes explain under half, and the rest has no known cause. This sample holds some 220,000 clones; around 84% were observed only once. The top ten hold about 9% of the sample. Sequencing was done on a sample of peripheral blood. The receptors come from a middle-aged man with active or convalescent COVID-19.

CDR3 in amino acids: CASSSLSGGNTIYF. In DNA, the CDR3 is TGTGCCAGCTCCTCACTATCGGGAGGAAACACCATATATTTT. This rearrangement joins TRBV18 to TRBJ1-3; no definite D call. V dropped 6 bases and J dropped 4 bases, with 13 bases sitting between them. The length of the CDR3 is 14 residues. CDR1 is KGHSH, CDR2 LQKENI, per germline.

The V call is TRBV5-1, the J call TRBJ1-4, with D unresolved. CDR3 length: 17 residues. The ends were cut back, 4 bases at V and 5 bases at J, with 21 bases in the middle. Germline V gene sequence: CDR1 SGHRS, CDR2 YFSETQ. DNA of the CDR3: TGCGCCAGCAGCGAGTATCCGTCCACAGCCGGAAATGAAAAACTGTTTTTT. Translation gives CASSEYPSTAGNEKLFF.

The rearrangement uses TRBV15 and TRBJ2-1; TRBD2 agrees at 13 bases. The CDR3 extends over 17 amino acids. J gave up 9 bases and V 0 bases, and 8 bases lay outside the gene matches. Germline CDR1 is LNHNV and CDR2 is YYDKDF (reference sequence). CDR3 sequence (DNA): TGTGCCACCAGCAGAGATCGGACTAGCGGGAGAAGGGGTGAGCAGTTCTTC. Translation gives CATSRDRTSGRRGEQFF. Together with reference TRBV15 and TRBJ2-1, the CDR3 gives the full variable domain: DAMVIQNPRYQVTQFGKPVTLSCSQTLNHNVMYWYQQKSSQAPKLLFHYYDKDFNNEADTPDNFQSRRPNTSFCFLDIRSPGLGDTAMYLCATSRDRTSGRRGEQFFGPGTRLTVL.

The chain links TRBV19 to TRBJ1-4; 9 bases match TRBD1. The CDR3 extends over 15 amino acids. The germline V gene has CDR1 LNHDA and CDR2 SQIVND (reference sequence). V shed 1 base and J 8 bases; nucleotides not matched to a gene: 5. The CDR3 sequence is CASSIANRGHEKLFF. The CDR3 DNA follows: TGTGCCAGTAGTATAGCGAACAGGGGGCACGAAAAACTGTTTTTT.

The V gene is TRBV28, the J gene TRBJ2-3, with 10 nucleotides matching TRBD2. With V trimmed by 4 bases and J by 1 base, 17 bases remained unmatched. Germline values: CDR1 MDHEN, CDR2 SYDVKM. The CDR3 is made up of 20 amino acids. The CDR3 protein is CASSYTPGLAGVLGTDTQYF. The CDR3, as DNA: TGTGCCAGCAGTTATACCCCTGGGCTAGCGGGAGTACTTGGCACAGATACGCAGTATTTT.

J is TRBJ2-3 and V is TRBV6-2 or TRBV6-3, with 13 bases that match TRBD2. CDR3 size: 18 residues. Losses at the gene ends were 4 bases for V and 8 bases for J; bases not matched to a gene: 15. Germline loops: CDR1 MNHEY, CDR2 SVGEGT. CDR3 bases: TGTGCCAGCAGTTTCCTAGGACTAGCGGGAGCCCAAGGGGGTACGCAGTATTTT. This translates into CASSFLGLAGAQGGTQYF.

V usage is TRBV7-3 and J usage is TRBJ2-7, with D tentatively TRBD2 (6 bases). This CDR3 spans 14 amino acids. Looked up from germline, CDR1 is SGHTA and CDR2 is FQGTGA. The germline V and J ends were trimmed by 2 bases and 7 bases, with 15 bases remaining between them. The CDR3 sequence: CASSLQGASDEQYF. As DNA, the CDR3 is TGTGCCAGCAGCTTACAAGGGGCTAGCGATGAGCAGTACTTC. The variable domain in full, completed from reference TRBV7-3 and TRBJ2-7, reads GAGVSQTPSNKVTEKGKYVELRCDPISGHTALYWYRQSLGQGPEFLIYFQGTGAADDSGLPNDRFFAVRPEGSVSTLKIQRTERGDSAVYLCASSLQGASDEQYFGPGTRLTVT.

CDR3 region: CASSFWTGNNSPLHF. Here the CDR3 DNA reads TGTGCCAGCAGTTTTTGGACAGGGAATAATTCACCCCTCCACTTT. The chain employs TRBV6-5 and TRBJ1-6, with 8 bases lining up with TRBD1. J gave up 5 bases and V 4 bases, and 4 bases lay outside the gene matches. CDR3 length: 15 amino acids. Germline CDR1 reads MNHEY; CDR2 reads SVGAGI.

V gene TRBV21-1 combines with J gene TRBJ1-5; TRBD1, the D gene given by the table, was not confirmed from the DNA. TRBV21-1 is reported as a pseudogene. The CDR3 length is 16 residues. The CDR3 sequence is CASTNSEQGNNQPQHF. The CDR3 coding sequence is TGTGCCAGCACCAATTCGGAACAGGGAAACAATCAGCCCCAGCATTTT.

The sample holds a few counts of this clone. Other DNA sequences in this specimen translate into the identical CDR3. The V and J genes are TRBV3-1 (or the pseudogene TRBV3-2) and TRBJ1-2, with D uncertain. The germline V and J ends were trimmed by 1 base and 2 bases, with 5 bases remaining between them. Germline V gene data show CDR1 as LGHDT and CDR2 as YNNKEL (reference sequence). The CDR3 is 13 amino acids. CDR3: CASSQGGNYGYTF. Written as DNA, the CDR3 is TGTGCCAGCAGCCAAGGAGGGAACTATGGCTACACCTTC.

The chain carries TRBV9 and TRBJ2-1, with a possible D match to TRBD2 (5 bases). Germline V CDR1 and CDR2: SGDLS, YYNGEE. V was cut by 0 bases and J by 8 bases, with 15 bases left in between. CDR3 size: 15 residues. The CDR3 DNA reads TGTGCCAGCAGCGTAGCCAGCGGAGTTATGGATGAGCAGTTCTTC. Its translation: CASSVASGVMDEQFF.